This passage covers 7 T cell receptor beta chains from one sample sequenced in a study of shared clonotypes between healthy human individuals. The method was immunoSEQ multiplex PCR; TCRdb's version includes in-frame clones alone and lacks a portion of them. The table has about 2.4 million clones, just over 90% seen once. Sequenced sample: naive CD4+ T cells sorted from blood. Stated subset: CD45RA+ positively selected. The receptors originated from a man younger than 35 in good health.

CDR3: CASSLVVPTGNYGYTF. CDR3 nucleotide sequence: TGTGCCAGCAGCTTAGTTGTACCAACGGGGAACTATGGCTACACCTTC. The chain recombines TRBV7-9 with TRBJ1-2; D ambiguous. The germline V and J ends were trimmed by 1 base and 2 bases, with 14 bases remaining between them. The CDR3 totals 16 residues. Germline V gene data show CDR1 as SEHNR and CDR2 as FQNEAQ (reference sequence).

The V and J genes are TRBV5-1 and TRBJ2-7; 9 bases fit TRBD1. This CDR3 has 14 residues. Germline CDR1 is SGHRS and CDR2 is YFSETQ. After removal of 1 base from V and 7 bases from J, the junction contained 6 bases not matched to a gene. DNA for the CDR3: TGCGCCAGCAGCTTGAACAGGGGGCAAAGGGAGCAGTACTTC. Translation: CASSLNRGQREQYF. The complete variable domain, with remaining parts taken from reference TRBV5-1 and TRBJ2-7, reads KAGVTQTPRYLIKTRGQQVTLSCSPISGHRSVSWYQQTPGQGLQFLFEYFSETQRNKGNFPGRFSGRQFSNSRSEMNVSTLELGDSALYLCASSLNRGQREQYFGPGTRLTVT.

The chain employs TRBV15 and TRBJ2-7; 9 nucleotides match TRBD1. Trimming took 1 base from V and 2 from J; bases not matched to a gene: 0. The CDR3 consists of 14 residues. Germline V gene sequence: CDR1 LNHNV, CDR2 YYDKDF (reference sequence). The CDR3, as DNA: TGTGCCACCAGCAGAGGGGACAGGGCCTACGAGCAGTACTTC. Protein: CATSRGDRAYEQYF.

The J gene is TRBJ1-6, the V gene TRBV5-1, with D perhaps TRBD1 (5 bases). V was cut by 4 bases and J by 6 bases, with 20 bases left in between. This CDR3 has 17 amino acids. CDR1 is SGHRS, CDR2 YFSETQ, per germline. The CDR3 DNA sequence: TGCGCCAGCAGCCCCGACGTGGGATGGGGACTTAATTCACCCCTCCACTTT. Its translation is CASSPDVGWGLNSPLHF.

This rearrangement joins TRBV6-4 to TRBJ2-7; 10 positions match TRBD1. Germline V gene data show CDR1 as MRHNA and CDR2 as SNTAGT. This CDR3 spans 16 amino acids. With 7 bases clipped from V and 1 base from J, the junction kept 10 bases outside the gene matches. For the CDR3, the DNA is TGTGCCAGCACCCCGATTCAGGGACAGGGGTCCTACGAGCAGTACTTC. Translated: CASTPIQGQGSYEQYF.

The gene calls are TRBV6-1 and TRBJ1-6; the match to TRBD1 covers 7 bases. J gave up 0 bases and V 6 bases, and 2 bases lay outside the gene matches. The CDR3 totals 15 residues. CDR1 and CDR2 from the germline V gene are MNHNS and SASEGT. As DNA, the CDR3 is TGTGCCAGCAGGGGACAGAGCTCCTATAATTCACCCCTCCACTTT. Protein sequence: CASRGQSSYNSPLHF.

This chain joins TRBV6-1 and TRBJ1-2; no clear D. CDR3 length equals 13 residues. Deletions cut 7 bases from V and 6 bases from J, with 15 bases between. Germline CDR1 is MNHNS and CDR2 is SASEGT. The DNA of the CDR3 is TGTGCCAGCAATAGAAGGACTGAAAATGGCTACACCTTC. Encoded protein: CASNRRTENGYTF.